The 18 T cell receptor beta chains reported below all come from one sample, sequenced in a study of shared clonotypes between healthy human individuals. Profiled with immunoSEQ multiplex PCR; TCRdb holds only in-frame clones, not every one. The sample includes about 530,000 clones, about 96% of them seen just once. Source material: naive CD4+ T cells sorted from blood. Stated subset: CD45RA+ positively selected. Every receptor here comes from a woman in her 30s in good health.

This chain uses TRBV27 with TRBJ2-3; no firm D call. V was trimmed by 1 base and J by 0 bases, leaving 14 bases between them. Germline V gene data show CDR1 as MNHEY and CDR2 as SMNVEV (reference sequence). This CDR3 region has 17 residues. The CDR3 DNA reads TGTGCCAGCAGTTTATTCGGGCCCCGGGTTAGCACAGATACGCAGTATTTT. Protein: CASSLFGPRVSTDTQYF.

The chain has TRBV2 and TRBJ1-1, with D possibly TRBD1 on 6 matching bases. This CDR3 is 13 amino acids long. Trimming stripped 3 bases from V and 5 bases from J, with 10 bases between. Germline CDR1 SNHLY, CDR2 FYNNEI. CDR3 protein: CASSDEGVTEAFF. DNA of the CDR3: TGTGCCAGCAGTGATGAGGGGGTGACTGAAGCTTTCTTT.

The chain couples TRBV7-9 to TRBJ1-1; 7 nucleotides agree with TRBD1. Germline V gives CDR1 SEHNR, CDR2 FQNEAQ (reference sequence). The CDR3 covers 15 residues. Trimming at V came to 5 bases and at J to 1 base, leaving 7 bases not matched to a gene. CDR3 DNA sequence: TGTGCCAGCAGCCGGCAGGGGGTGGGGAACACTGAAGCTTTCTTT. Translation gives CASSRQGVGNTEAFF.

The chain recombines TRBV28 with TRBJ2-7, with 7 nucleotides matching TRBD1. Germline trimming cut 5 bases from V and 3 bases from J; bases unmatched to any gene: 7. CDR3 length: 14 amino acids. CDR1 and CDR2 (germline): MDHEN, SYDVKM. The CDR3 is CASSPGTANYEQYF. Written as DNA, the CDR3 is TGTGCCAGCAGTCCCGGGACAGCTAACTACGAGCAGTACTTC.

This clone was detected once. The chain uses TRBV2 and TRBJ1-5; weak D call: TRBD1 (5 bases). The CDR3 runs to 14 residues. V shed 7 bases and J shed 5 bases, with 15 bases lying between them. Germline loops: CDR1 SNHLY, CDR2 FYNNEI. The CDR3 nucleotides read TGTGCCAGCACCCCGGGGGAAGGGTATCAGCCCCAGCATTTT. It codes for CASTPGEGYQPQHF.

The count of this clone is one. V and J are TRBV7-6 and TRBJ2-7; D is undetermined. The ends were cut back, 1 base at V and 0 bases at J, with 7 bases in the middle. The V gene's germline CDR1 is SGHVS and CDR2 FNYEAQ. This CDR3 has 14 amino acids. The CDR3 sequence: CASSLGGYSYEQYF. The CDR3 DNA follows: TGTGCCAGCAGCTTAGGTGGCTACTCCTACGAGCAGTACTTC.

CDR3 bases: TGCAGCGTCTCGAACGTGAACACTGAAGCTTTCTTT. Its translation is CSVSNVNTEAFF. The rearrangement links TRBV29-1 to TRBJ1-1; D is uncertain. The CDR3 contains 12 residues. Trimming cost V 6 bases and J 0 bases, with 8 bases left between them. Per germline, CDR1 SQVTM and CDR2 ANQGSEA.

V and J are TRBV7-9 and TRBJ2-1; 11 nucleotides agree with TRBD2. The V and J ends lost 2 bases and 6 bases, in that order; junction bases with no gene match: 6. CDR1 SEHNR and CDR2 FQNEAQ come from the germline V gene (reference sequence). This CDR3 contains 16 residues. The chain's CDR3 is CASSLWGSGRGNEQFF. Written as DNA, the CDR3 is TGTGCCAGCAGCTTATGGGGTAGCGGGAGGGGCAATGAGCAGTTCTTC.

The chain uses TRBV27 and TRBJ2-2; 7 bases agree with TRBD1. J lost 5 bases, V lost 6 bases, and 3 bases had no gene match. This CDR3 is 13 amino acids long. CDR1 is MNHEY and CDR2 is SMNVEV in the germline V gene (reference sequence). In nucleotides, the CDR3 is TGTGCCAGCAGACCGACAGGGACCGGGGAGCTGTTTTTT. As protein: CASRPTGTGELFF.

The chain carries TRBV5-6 and TRBJ2-7, with 9 nucleotides matching TRBD1. Per germline, CDR1 SGHDT and CDR2 YYEEEE. This CDR3 is built from 16 residues. V trimming: 3 bases; J trimming: 6 bases; junction bases outside the gene matches: 13. The CDR3 DNA is TGTGCCAGCAGCTGGATACCGGGACAGGGAATTGGCGAGCAGTACTTC. This codes for CASSWIPGQGIGEQYF.

J is TRBJ1-3 and V is TRBV11-2; unclear D gene. Germline V gene data show CDR1 as SGHAT and CDR2 as FQNNGV. V was cut by 1 base and J by 0 bases, with 4 bases left in between. The CDR3 has 14 amino acids. The CDR3 here is CASSLGISGNTIYF. The CDR3 DNA sequence: TGTGCCAGCAGCTTAGGGATCTCTGGAAACACCATATATTTT.

This sequence joins TRBV7-9 and TRBJ2-3; 8 positions agree with TRBD1. From germline, CDR1 is SEHNR and CDR2 FQNEAQ (reference sequence). Losses at the gene ends were 5 bases for V and 0 bases for J; bases not matched to a gene: 7. The CDR3 covers 16 residues. In nucleotides, the CDR3 is TGTGCCAGCAGCATCCCCAGGGGGCCTAGCACAGATACGCAGTATTTT. This codes for CASSIPRGPSTDTQYF.

The chain is built from TRBV28 and TRBJ2-7, with 9 bases aligning to TRBD2. Germline loops: CDR1 MDHEN, CDR2 SYDVKM. Unmatched junction bases numbered 9, after V lost 11 bases and J lost 4 bases. The CDR3 sequence is 13 residues long. The CDR3 bases are TGTGCCGGGCTACTAGCGGGCTTATACGAGCAGTACTTC. Translated: CAGLLAGLYEQYF.

The gene calls are TRBV28 and TRBJ2-7; possibly TRBD2 for D (6 bases). The CDR3 has 14 residues. CDR1 is MDHEN, CDR2 SYDVKM, per germline. The germline V and J ends were trimmed by 5 bases and 5 bases, with 16 bases remaining between them. This chain's CDR3 is CASSPRLASHEQYF. As DNA, the CDR3 is TGTGCCAGCAGTCCCCGGCTAGCGTCCCACGAGCAGTACTTC.

The V call is TRBV28, the J call TRBJ2-4, with TRBD2 matching over 8 bases. After removal of 2 bases from V and 9 bases from J, the junction contained 9 bases not matched to a gene. CDR1 is MDHEN and CDR2 is SYDVKM in the germline V gene. This CDR3 spans 15 amino acids. The CDR3 coding sequence is TGTGCCAGCAGTTTACCCCGGGAGGGAGGGGGCATTCAGTACTTC. Protein: CASSLPREGGGIQYF. The full variable domain, rest sourced from reference TRBV28 and TRBJ2-4, is DVKVTQSSRYLVKRTGEKVFLECVQDMDHENMFWYRQDPGLGLRLIYFSYDVKMKEKGDIPEGYSVSREKKERFSLILESASTNQTSMYLCASSLPREGGGIQYFGAGTRLSVL.

V usage is TRBV11-2 and J usage is TRBJ2-7; the match to TRBD1 covers 7 bases. The CDR3 length is 14 residues. Unmatched junction bases numbered 6, after V lost 4 bases and J lost 3 bases. Germline V gene lookup returns CDR1 SGHAT and CDR2 FQNNGV. CDR3 DNA sequence: TGTGCCAGCAGCTCATACGGGACAGACTACGAGCAGTACTTC. Protein sequence: CASSSYGTDYEQYF.

The CDR3 DNA sequence: TGTGCCAGCAGCCAATTGACTAGCGGGGCCTACAATGAGCAGTTCTTC. Amino acid sequence: CASSQLTSGAYNEQFF. The chain is built from TRBV14 and TRBJ2-1; 11 bases align to TRBD2. From germline, CDR1 is SGHDN and CDR2 FVKESK. CDR3 length: 16 amino acids. J was trimmed by 2 bases and V by 2 bases; bases with no gene match: 2.

The V and J genes are TRBV15 and TRBJ1-1; no firm D call. Trimming left V 1 base short and J 0 bases short, with 12 bases between. The CDR3 length is 16 residues. CDR1 LNHNV and CDR2 YYDKDF come from the germline V gene (reference sequence). The CDR3 bases are TGTGCCACCAGCAGAGCCGCGGCGCCCTTGAACACTGAAGCTTTCTTT. As protein: CATSRAAAPLNTEAFF.